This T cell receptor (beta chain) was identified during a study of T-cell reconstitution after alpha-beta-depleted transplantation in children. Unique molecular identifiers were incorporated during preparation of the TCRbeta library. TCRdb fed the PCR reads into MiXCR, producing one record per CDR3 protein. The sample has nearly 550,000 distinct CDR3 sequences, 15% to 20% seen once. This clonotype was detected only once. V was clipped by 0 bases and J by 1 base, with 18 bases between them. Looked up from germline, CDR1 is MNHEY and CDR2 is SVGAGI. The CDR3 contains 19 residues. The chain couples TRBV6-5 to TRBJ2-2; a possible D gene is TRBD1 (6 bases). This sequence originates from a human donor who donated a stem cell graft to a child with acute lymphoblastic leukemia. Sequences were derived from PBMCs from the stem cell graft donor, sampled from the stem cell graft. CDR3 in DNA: TGTGCCAGCAGTTACTCTAAAGTCAGGGCAGGGGTGAACACCGGGGAGCTGTTTTTT. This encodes CASSYSKVRAGVNTGELFF.